The 22 T cell receptor beta chains in this list originate from one sample, sequenced in a study of blood T cell repertoires in COVID-19. Only in-frame clones appear in the TCRdb table, and some are missing; sequencing was by immunoSEQ multiplex PCR. The data hold a few hundred thousand clones, with just under 85% observed a single time. What was sequenced was PBMCs or T cells enriched from blood (not recorded which). Receptor source: a woman aged 40-49 years with acute COVID-19.

The chain combines TRBV6-1 with TRBJ1-6; possible D gene TRBD1, 6 bases. Germline CDR1 and CDR2: MNHNS and SASEGT. V was shortened by 2 bases and J by 6 bases, with 14 bases between the two germline ends. The CDR3 spans 16 residues. DNA for the CDR3: TGTGCCAGCAGTGAACAGGGACAAGGTACTAATTCACCCCTCCACTTT. Amino acids: CASSEQGQGTNSPLHF.

This chain links TRBV11-2 with TRBJ2-3, with 12 positions matching TRBD2. J gave up 3 bases and V 4 bases, and 5 bases lay outside the gene matches. The germline CDR1 and CDR2 sequences are SGHAT and FQNNGV. This CDR3 is built from 16 residues. This CDR3 is CASSSSTSGGTDTQYF. The CDR3 DNA reads as TGTGCCAGCAGCTCGTCGACTAGCGGGGGAACAGATACGCAGTATTTT.

This clone is a singleton in its sample. V and J are TRBV9 and TRBJ1-6, with D unclear. This CDR3 has 14 residues. From germline, CDR1 is SGDLS and CDR2 YYNGEE. V lost 0 bases, J lost 9 bases, and 10 bases lay in between. The CDR3 DNA reads as TGTGCCAGCAGCGTAGGTAGTTCGGGTTCACCCCTCCACTTT. Its translation: CASSVGSSGSPLHF.

J is TRBJ1-3 and V is TRBV7-8; perhaps TRBD1 as D (6 bases). Germline CDR1 and CDR2: SGHVS and FQNEAQ. V lost 3 bases, J lost 2 bases, and 8 bases lay in between. The CDR3 extends over 14 amino acids. The CDR3 sequence is CASSFEGAGNTIYF. CDR3 nucleotide sequence: TGTGCCAGCAGCTTTGAGGGGGCTGGAAACACCATATATTTT.

The sample holds a few counts of this clone. The chain combines TRBV2 with TRBJ1-4, with 8 bases fitting TRBD1. The trim removed 6 bases at V and 11 bases at J, leaving 14 bases unmatched. This CDR3 contains 15 residues. Germline V gene data show CDR1 as SNHLY and CDR2 as FYNNEI. CDR3 coding DNA: TGTGCCAGCAGAGTGGACAGGGAAGAATGGGTGAAACTGTTTTTT. This translates into CASRVDREEWVKLFF.

The chain employs TRBV4-1 and TRBJ1-2; TRBD1 agrees at 12 bases. The CDR3 covers 17 residues. J lost 5 bases, V lost 0 bases, and 7 bases had no gene match. Germline loops: CDR1 MGHRA, CDR2 YSYEKL. Here the CDR3 reads CASSQDRDRGQGYGYTF. CDR3 bases: TGCGCCAGCAGCCAAGACCGGGACAGGGGGCAAGGGTATGGCTACACCTTC.

The chain recombines TRBV5-5 with TRBJ2-7, with 7 bases aligning to TRBD1. Trimming removed 2 bases from V and 3 bases from J; junction bases left unmatched: 5. This CDR3 region has 14 residues. Germline assignment: CDR1 SGHKS and CDR2 YYEKEE (reference sequence). The chain's CDR3 is CASSFSTGVYEQYF. The DNA for the CDR3 is TGTGCCAGCAGCTTTTCAACAGGGGTCTACGAGCAGTACTTC.

CDR3 sequence (DNA): TGTGCCAGCAGTTTAGCCAGGGTAAACTATGGCTACACCTTC. This translates into CASSLARVNYGYTF. The chain uses TRBV28 and TRBJ1-2; D is perhaps TRBD1 (5 bases). Trimming cost V 2 bases and J 2 bases, with 9 bases left between them. In germline, CDR1 is MDHEN, CDR2 SYDVKM. CDR3 length: 14 amino acids.

The rearrangement uses TRBV4-1 and TRBJ1-2; D perhaps matches TRBD1 (5 bases). V shed 4 bases and J shed 5 bases, with 17 bases lying between them. This CDR3 is built from 15 residues. Per the germline V gene, CDR1 is MGHRA and CDR2 is YSYEKL. The CDR3 sequence is CASSPAAGQQYGYTF. The CDR3 DNA reads TGCGCCAGCAGCCCTGCGGCAGGGCAGCAATATGGCTACACCTTC.

The J gene is TRBJ2-6, the V gene TRBV10-2, with D maybe TRBD2 (5 bases). Per germline, CDR1 WSHSY and CDR2 SAAADI. V lost 7 bases to trimming and J lost 1 base, with 8 bases between them. The CDR3 totals 14 residues. For the CDR3, the DNA is TGCGCCAGCAAGTCGGGATCTGGGGCCAACGTCCTGACTTTC. Translation gives CASKSGSGANVLTF.

This chain joins TRBV28 and TRBJ1-3, with TRBD1 matching over 7 bases. V lost 3 bases to trimming and J lost 2 bases; unmatched junction nucleotides: 4. The CDR3 is made up of 15 amino acids. Germline CDR1 MDHEN, CDR2 SYDVKM. The CDR3 bases are TGTGCCAGCAGTTTGTCGACAGGGACTGGAAACACCATATATTTT. Its protein is CASSLSTGTGNTIYF.

Many counts were recorded for this clone. This CDR3 reads CASRSVGVSDEQFF. The CDR3 nucleotides are TGTGCCAGCAGATCAGTGGGAGTGAGTGATGAGCAGTTCTTC. The chain employs TRBV2 and TRBJ2-1; a possible D gene is TRBD2 (5 bases). The germline CDR1 and CDR2 sequences are SNHLY and FYNNEI. The CDR3 sequence is 14 residues long. Trimming shortened V by 6 bases and J by 8 bases, and 17 bases separated the two germline ends.

V and J are TRBV9 and TRBJ2-1; D remains unclear. Trimming left V 4 bases short and J 3 bases short, with 14 bases between. CDR3 length: 15 amino acids. Germline CDR1 reads SGDLS; CDR2 reads YYNGEE. The CDR3 sequence is CASSPGPTGYNEQFF. The CDR3 DNA reads as TGTGCCAGCAGCCCGGGTCCAACGGGCTACAATGAGCAGTTCTTC.

The chain couples TRBV24-1 to TRBJ2-7; D is unclear. Germline lookup yields CDR1 KGHDR and CDR2 SFDVKD. V gave up 2 bases and J gave up 6 bases, with 10 bases separating them. The CDR3 runs 13 residues. The chain's CDR3 is CATSDSHRVEQYF. In DNA, the CDR3 is TGTGCCACCAGTGATTCCCACAGAGTCGAGCAGTACTTC.

The chain joins TRBV2 to TRBJ1-1; no definite D call. V was shortened by 6 bases and J by 8 bases, with 7 bases between the two germline ends. The CDR3 is made up of 10 amino acids. CDR1 is SNHLY and CDR2 is FYNNEI in the germline V gene. CDR3 coding DNA: TGTGCCAGCAGAGTAGTGGAAGCTTTCTTT. It yields the protein CASRVVEAFF.

The chain combines TRBV3-1 (or the pseudogene TRBV3-2) with TRBJ1-5; 8 bases line up with TRBD1. V lost 0 bases to trimming and J lost 4 bases; unmatched junction nucleotides: 2. The CDR3 has 15 residues. Germline V CDR1 and CDR2: LGHDT, YNNKEL (reference sequence). In nucleotides, the CDR3 is TGTGCCAGCAGCCAAGACAGGGGGCGAAATCAGCCCCAGCATTTT. Protein: CASSQDRGRNQPQHF.

The V call is TRBV5-4, the J call TRBJ2-6, with a tentative D call TRBD2 (6 bases). There are 20 residues in the CDR3. With 1 base removed from V and 0 bases from J, the gap between germline ends came to 20 bases. The V gene's germline CDR1 is SGHNT and CDR2 YYREEE (reference sequence). The CDR3 is CASSLRLRGDFSSGANVLTF. DNA of the CDR3: TGTGCCAGCAGCTTGAGACTCCGAGGGGACTTTAGCTCTGGGGCCAACGTCCTGACTTTC.

In DNA form, the CDR3 reads TGTGCCAGTAATCAGGGTAATCAGCCCCAGCATTTT. This sequence encodes CASNQGNQPQHF. The chain is built from TRBV19 and TRBJ1-5; TRBD1 is a possible D gene (5 bases). Germline-derived CDR1 and CDR2 are LNHDA and SQIVND (reference sequence). This CDR3 comprises 12 residues. Between the trimmed V and J ends, which lost 7 bases and 4 bases, there was a span of 8 bases.

The chain employs TRBV7-8 and TRBJ1-4; no reliable D call. V gave up 0 bases and J gave up 0 bases, with 11 bases separating them. The CDR3 runs 17 residues. The germline gives CDR1 SGHVS, CDR2 FQNEAQ. Written as DNA, the CDR3 is TGTGCCAGCAGCTTAGCGCAGAGGTACTCAACTAATGAAAAACTGTTTTTT. This sequence encodes CASSLAQRYSTNEKLFF. The entire variable domain, with the rest obtained from reference TRBV7-8 and TRBJ1-4, is as follows: GAGVSQSPRYKVAKRGQDVALRCDPISGHVSLFWYQQALGQGPEFLTYFQNEAQLDKSGLPSDRFFAERPEGSVSTLKIQRTQQEDSAVYLCASSLAQRYSTNEKLFFGSGTQLSVL.

The chain couples TRBV19 to TRBJ2-3; 7 bases agree with TRBD2. Germline values: CDR1 LNHDA, CDR2 SQIVND (reference sequence). After removal of 9 bases from V and 2 bases from J, the junction contained 2 bases not matched to a gene. The CDR3 runs to 12 residues. CDR3 residues: CASGGFTDTQYF. The CDR3, as DNA: TGTGCCAGCGGGGGGTTCACAGATACGCAGTATTTT.

The V and J genes are TRBV11-3 and TRBJ2-7; D is possibly TRBD1 (5 bases). CDR1 is SGHNT, CDR2 YENEEA, per germline. The V end was cut by 1 base, the J end by 1 base, with 11 bases between. The CDR3 covers 15 residues. CDR3 bases: TGTGCCAGCAGCTTAGCGCAGGGCGAATCCTACGAGCAGTACTTC. This translates into CASSLAQGESYEQYF.

The chain combines TRBV28 with TRBJ2-7; 13 nucleotides match TRBD2. Germline V gene lookup returns CDR1 MDHEN and CDR2 SYDVKM. The CDR3 is made up of 16 amino acids. Unmatched junction bases numbered 9, after V lost 4 bases and J lost 6 bases. The DNA of the CDR3 is TGTGCCAGCAGTTCAGGAGGGACTAGCGGGAACCCCGAGCAGTACTTC. This encodes CASSSGGTSGNPEQYF.